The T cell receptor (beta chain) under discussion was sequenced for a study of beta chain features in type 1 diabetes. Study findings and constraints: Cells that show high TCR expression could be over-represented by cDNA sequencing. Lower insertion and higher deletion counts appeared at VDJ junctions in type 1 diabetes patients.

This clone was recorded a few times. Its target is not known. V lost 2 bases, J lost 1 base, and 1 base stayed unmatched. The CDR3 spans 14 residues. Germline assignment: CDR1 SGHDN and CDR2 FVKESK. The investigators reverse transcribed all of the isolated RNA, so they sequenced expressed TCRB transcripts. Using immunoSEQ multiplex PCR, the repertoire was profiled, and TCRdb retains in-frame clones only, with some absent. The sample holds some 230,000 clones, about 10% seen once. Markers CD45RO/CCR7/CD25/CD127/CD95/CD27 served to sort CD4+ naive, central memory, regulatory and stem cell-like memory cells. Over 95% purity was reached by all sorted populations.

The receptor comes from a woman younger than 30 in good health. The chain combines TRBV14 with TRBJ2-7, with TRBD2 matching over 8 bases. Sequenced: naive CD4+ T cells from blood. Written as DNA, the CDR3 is TGTGCCAGCAGCCAAACGGGGGGGTCCTACGAGCAGTACTTC. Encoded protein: CASSQTGGSYEQYF.